The TCR beta chain described here comes from a study of T cell changes during pregnancy in multiple sclerosis. Germline V gives CDR1 SNHLY, CDR2 FYNNEI. The length of the CDR3 is 17 residues. Losses at the gene ends were 10 bases for V and 0 bases for J; bases not matched to a gene: 12. Sequenced by immunoSEQ multiplex PCR; TCRdb stores in-frame clones only, minus some. The table records over 90,000 clones, more than 85% of them present only once. The chain joins TRBV2 to TRBJ1-6; 7 nucleotides agree with TRBD1. Material: peripheral blood, obtained before pregnancy. The clonotype originates from a female donor with multiple sclerosis, enrolled in a pregnancy study. The CDR3 nucleotides are TGTGCCACCACTCGGGACAGACAATTCTCCTATAATTCACCCCTCCACTTT. It encodes CATTRDRQFSYNSPLHF.